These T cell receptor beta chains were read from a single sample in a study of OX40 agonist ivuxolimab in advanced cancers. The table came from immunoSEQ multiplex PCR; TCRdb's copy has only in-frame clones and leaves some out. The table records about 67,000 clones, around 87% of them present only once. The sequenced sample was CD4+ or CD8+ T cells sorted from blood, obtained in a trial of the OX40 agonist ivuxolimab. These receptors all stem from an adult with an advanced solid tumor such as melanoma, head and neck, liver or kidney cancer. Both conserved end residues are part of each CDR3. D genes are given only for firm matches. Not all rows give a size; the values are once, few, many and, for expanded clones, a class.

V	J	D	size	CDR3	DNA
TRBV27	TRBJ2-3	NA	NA	CASSLEWTLYTDTQYF	TGTGCCAGCAGTTTAGAGTGGACGTTATACACAGATACGCAGTATTTT
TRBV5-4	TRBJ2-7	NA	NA	CASSGDSYEQYF	TGTGCCAGCAGCGGAGACAGCTACGAGCAGTACTTC
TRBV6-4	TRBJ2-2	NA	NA	CASSDSGGELFF	TGTGCCAGCAGTGACTCTGGGGGGGAGCTGTTTTTT
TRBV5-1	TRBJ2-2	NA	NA	CASSLNFLATTGELFF	TGCGCCAGCAGCTTGAATTTCCTAGCGACCACCGGGGAGCTGTTTTTT
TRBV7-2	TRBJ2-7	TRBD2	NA	CASSLGLASHEQYF	TGTGCCAGCAGCCTAGGACTAGCGTCCCACGAGCAGTACTTC
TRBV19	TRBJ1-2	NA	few	CASSPGNYGYTF	TGTGCCAGTAGTCCGGGGAACTATGGCTACACCTTC
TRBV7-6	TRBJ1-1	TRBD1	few	CASSLRGTGQNTEAFF	TGTGCCAGCAGCTTAAGGGGGACAGGGCAGAACACTGAAGCTTTCTTT
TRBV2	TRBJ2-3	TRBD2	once	CASRRGLAGAGDTQYF	TGTGCCAGCAGACGCGGACTAGCGGGAGCGGGAGATACGCAGTATTTT
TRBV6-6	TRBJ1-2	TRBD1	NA	CASRPGQNYGYTF	TGTGCCAGCAGGCCGGGACAGAACTATGGCTACACCTTC
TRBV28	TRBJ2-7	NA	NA	CASSSPGTGTHYEQYF	TGTGCCAGCAGTTCCCCGGGGACGGGGACCCACTACGAGCAGTACTTC
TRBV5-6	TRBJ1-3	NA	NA	CASLDEVLRNTIYF	TGTGCCAGCTTAGATGAGGTACTGAGGAACACCATATATTTT
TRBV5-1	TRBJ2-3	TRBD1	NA	CASSFKGASGADTQYF	TGCGCCAGCAGCTTCAAGGGGGCCTCAGGGGCGGATACGCAGTATTTT
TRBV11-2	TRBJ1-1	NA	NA	CASSLMNTEAFF	TGTGCCAGCAGCTTGATGAACACTGAAGCTTTCTTT
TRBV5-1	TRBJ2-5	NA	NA	CASSLGQAEETQYF	TGCGCCAGCAGCTTGGGACAGGCAGAAGAGACCCAGTACTTC
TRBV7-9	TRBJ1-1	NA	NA	CASSLAHESGLAFF	TGTGCCAGCAGCTTAGCCCACGAGTCGGGGCTTGCTTTCTTT
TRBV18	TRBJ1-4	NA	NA	CASSMGQGTNEKLFF	TGTGCCAGCTCAATGGGGCAGGGAACTAATGAAAAACTGTTTTTT
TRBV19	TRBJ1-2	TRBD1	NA	CASSPKDRGIDGYTF	TGTGCCAGTAGTCCCAAGGACAGGGGAATTGATGGCTACACCTTC
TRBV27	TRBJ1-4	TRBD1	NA	CASRFIQGRDEKLFF	TGTGCCAGCAGATTCATACAGGGGAGAGATGAAAAACTGTTTTTT
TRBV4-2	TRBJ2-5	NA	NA	CASSQDQTKTETQYF	TGTGCCAGCAGCCAAGATCAGACCAAGACGGAGACCCAGTACTTC
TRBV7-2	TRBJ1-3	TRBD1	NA	CASSAPGQGAGSNTIYF	TGTGCCAGCAGCGCCCCGGGACAGGGGGCTGGGTCGAACACCATATATTTT
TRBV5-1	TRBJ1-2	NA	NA	CASSSELVPRYTF	TGCGCCAGCAGCTCAGAACTGGTCCCCAGGTACACCTTC
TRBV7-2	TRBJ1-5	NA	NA	CASSLGHSNSNQPQHF	TGTGCCAGCAGCTTGGGGCATAGCAATAGCAATCAGCCCCAGCATTTT
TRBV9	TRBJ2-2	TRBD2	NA	CASSVGPGLASNTGELFF	TGTGCCAGCAGCGTAGGGCCGGGACTAGCGTCGAACACCGGGGAGCTGTTTTTT
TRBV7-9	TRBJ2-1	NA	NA	CASSFDQGFGDEQFF	TGTGCCAGCAGCTTCGACCAGGGTTTCGGCGATGAGCAGTTCTTC
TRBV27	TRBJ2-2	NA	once	CASRRDRLTGELFF	TGTGCCAGCAGGCGAGACAGACTCACCGGGGAGCTGTTTTTT
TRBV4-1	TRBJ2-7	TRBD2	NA	CASSPLAGGGNEQYF	TGCGCCAGCAGCCCCTTAGCGGGAGGGGGGAATGAGCAGTACTTC
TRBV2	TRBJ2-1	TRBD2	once	CASSEWGLVENYNEQFF	TGTGCCAGCAGTGAATGGGGACTAGTCGAGAACTACAATGAGCAGTTCTTC
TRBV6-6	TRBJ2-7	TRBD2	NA	CASRLAAGDRYEQYF	TGTGCCAGCAGGTTGGCAGCGGGAGATCGCTACGAGCAGTACTTC
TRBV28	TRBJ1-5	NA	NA	CASSLEVRPQHF	TGTGCCAGCAGTTTGGAAGTTCGGCCCCAGCATTTT
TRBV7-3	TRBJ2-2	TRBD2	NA	CASSLSTSGNTGELFF	TGTGCCAGCAGCTTATCGACTAGCGGGAACACCGGGGAGCTGTTTTTT
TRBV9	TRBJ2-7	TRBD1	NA	CASSVDGQGVTEQYF	TGTGCCAGCAGCGTCGATGGACAGGGGGTGACCGAGCAGTACTTC
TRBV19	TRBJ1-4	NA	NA	CASRNQGTTNEKLFF	TGTGCCAGTAGGAACCAGGGGACAACTAATGAAAAACTGTTTTTT
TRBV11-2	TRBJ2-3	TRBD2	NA	CASSLWGGSSTSTDTQYF	TGTGCCAGCAGCTTATGGGGCGGGAGTTCGACTAGCACAGATACGCAGTATTTT
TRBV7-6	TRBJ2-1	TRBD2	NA	CASSLRAGGGNEQFF	TGTGCCAGCAGCTTGAGAGCGGGAGGAGGCAATGAGCAGTTCTTC
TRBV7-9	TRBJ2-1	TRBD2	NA	CASSQAGGPGDEQFF	TGTGCCAGCAGCCAAGCGGGAGGCCCTGGCGATGAGCAGTTCTTC
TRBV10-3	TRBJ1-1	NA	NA	CAISDGRTEAFF	TGTGCCATCAGTGATGGGCGCACTGAAGCTTTCTTT
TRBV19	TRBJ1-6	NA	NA	CASSIEGTAFYNSPLHF	TGTGCCAGTAGTATAGAGGGGACGGCATTCTATAATTCACCCCTCCACTTT
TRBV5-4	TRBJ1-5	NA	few	CASSLGGRPQHF	TGTGCCAGCAGCTTGGGGGGCAGGCCCCAGCATTTT
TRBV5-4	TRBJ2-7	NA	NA	CASSLRRSRGPYEQYF	TGTGCCAGCAGCCTTAGGAGGAGCAGGGGACCTTACGAGCAGTACTTC
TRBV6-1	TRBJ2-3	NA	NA	CASSAPRQGRDTQYF	TGTGCCAGCAGTGCCCCACGTCAGGGAAGGGATACGCAGTATTTT
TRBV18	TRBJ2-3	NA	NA	CASSPGLTNTDTQYF	TGTGCCAGCTCACCAGGACTAACAAACACAGATACGCAGTATTTT
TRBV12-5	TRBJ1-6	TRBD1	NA	CASGLRQGVSYNSPLHF	TGTGCTAGTGGTTTGAGACAGGGGGTGAGCTATAATTCACCCCTCCACTTT
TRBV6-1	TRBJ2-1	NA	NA	CASSPGREQFF	TGTGCCAGCTCTCCGGGGCGCGAGCAGTTCTTC
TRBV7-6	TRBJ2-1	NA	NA	CASGLGPTPDNEQFF	TGTGCCAGCGGATTGGGACCAACGCCTGACAATGAGCAGTTCTTC
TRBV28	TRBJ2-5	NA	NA	CASTGGNRETQYF	TGTGCCAGCACTGGGGGTAATAGGGAGACCCAGTACTTC
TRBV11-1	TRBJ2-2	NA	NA	CASSKTVNTGELFF	TGTGCCAGCAGTAAGACAGTTAACACCGGGGAGCTGTTTTTT
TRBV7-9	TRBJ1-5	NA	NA	CASSPASWGPDQPQHF	TGTGCCAGCAGCCCCGCTTCATGGGGGCCGGATCAGCCCCAGCATTTT
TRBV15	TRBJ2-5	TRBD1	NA	CATSSLRGQGALTQYF	TGTGCCACCAGCTCCCTGAGGGGACAGGGGGCGCTTACCCAGTACTTC
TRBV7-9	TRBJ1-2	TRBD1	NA	CASSARSGTGVNGYTF	TGTGCCAGCAGCGCTAGGTCCGGGACAGGGGTCAATGGCTACACCTTC
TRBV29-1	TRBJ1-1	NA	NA	CSATRTTQNTEAFF	TGCAGCGCGACGCGGACGACCCAGAACACTGAAGCTTTCTTT
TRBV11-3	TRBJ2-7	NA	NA	CASSAGAEREQYF	TGTGCCAGCAGCGCAGGGGCCGAGAGGGAGCAGTACTTC
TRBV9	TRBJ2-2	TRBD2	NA	CASRPPSGGEGELFF	TGTGCCAGCAGACCCCCTAGCGGGGGCGAGGGGGAGCTGTTTTTT
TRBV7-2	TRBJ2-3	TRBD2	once	CASSSSGGPSDTQYF	TGTGCCAGCAGCTCTAGCGGGGGGCCCTCAGATACGCAGTATTTT
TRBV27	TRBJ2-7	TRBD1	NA	CASSYRGRGEQYF	TGTGCCAGCAGTTACAGGGGCCGGGGCGAGCAGTACTTC
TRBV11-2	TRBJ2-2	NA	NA	CASSLLLRQRDTGELFF	TGTGCCAGCAGCTTATTGTTGCGGCAGAGGGACACCGGGGAGCTGTTTTTT
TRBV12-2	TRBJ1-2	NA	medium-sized	CALEWHGYTF	TGTGCCCTTGAGTGGCACGGCTACACCTTC
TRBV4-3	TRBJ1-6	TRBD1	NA	CASSQGFWGQGDSPLHF	TGCGCCAGCAGCCAAGGTTTTTGGGGACAGGGGGATTCACCCCTCCACTTT
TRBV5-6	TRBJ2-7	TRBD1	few	CASSLNVDREFSYEQYF	TGTGCCAGCAGCCTGAACGTGGACAGGGAATTTTCCTACGAGCAGTACTTC
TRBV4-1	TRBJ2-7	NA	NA	CASSQETGVYEQYF	TGCGCCAGCAGCCAAGAGACGGGGGTTTACGAGCAGTACTTC
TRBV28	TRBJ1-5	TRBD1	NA	CASSLIGTGVQPQHF	TGTGCCAGCAGTTTAATAGGGACAGGGGTTCAGCCCCAGCATTTT